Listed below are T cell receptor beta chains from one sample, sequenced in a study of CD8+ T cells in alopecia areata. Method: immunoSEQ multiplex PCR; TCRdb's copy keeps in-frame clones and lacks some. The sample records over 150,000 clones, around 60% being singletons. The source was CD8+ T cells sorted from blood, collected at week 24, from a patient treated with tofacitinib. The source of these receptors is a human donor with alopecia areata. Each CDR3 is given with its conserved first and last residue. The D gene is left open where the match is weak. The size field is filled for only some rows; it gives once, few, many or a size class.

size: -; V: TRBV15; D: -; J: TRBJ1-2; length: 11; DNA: TGTGCCACCAGCAGTAGGTTGGACTACACCTTC; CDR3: CATSSRLDYTF
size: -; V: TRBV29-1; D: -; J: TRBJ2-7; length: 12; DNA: TGCAGCGTTGAAGATGGGAACTACGAGCAGTACTTC; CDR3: CSVEDGNYEQYF
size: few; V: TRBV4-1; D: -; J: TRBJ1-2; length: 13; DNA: TGCGCCAGCAGCCAAGAACCAGTCTATGGCTACACCTTC; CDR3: CASSQEPVYGYTF
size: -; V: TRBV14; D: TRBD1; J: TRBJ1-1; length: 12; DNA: TGTGCCAGCAGCCCGGACAGGGTGGGAGCTTTCTTT; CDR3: CASSPDRVGAFF
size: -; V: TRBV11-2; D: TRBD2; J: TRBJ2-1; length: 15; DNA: TGTGCCAGCAGCCGTACTAGCGGGGACTACAATGAGCAGTTCTTC; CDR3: CASSRTSGDYNEQFF
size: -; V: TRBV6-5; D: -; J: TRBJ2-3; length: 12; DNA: TGTGCCAGCAGTTTCCCCGGGGATACGCAGTATTTT; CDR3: CASSFPGDTQYF
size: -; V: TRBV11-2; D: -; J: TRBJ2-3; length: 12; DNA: TGTGCCAGCAGCCCAGTCACAGATACGCAGTATTTT; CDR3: CASSPVTDTQYF
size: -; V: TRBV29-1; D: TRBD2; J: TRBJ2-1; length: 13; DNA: TGCAGCGTCGGTACTAGCGGGGGGAATGAGCAGTTCTTC; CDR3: CSVGTSGGNEQFF
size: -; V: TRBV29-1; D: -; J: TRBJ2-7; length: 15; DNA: TGCAGCGTTGAAGGGCTGGGATCCTCCTCCTACGAGCAGTACTTC; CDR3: CSVEGLGSSSYEQYF
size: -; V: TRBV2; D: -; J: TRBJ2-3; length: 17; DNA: TGTGCCAGCGTAGGGCCAGAATACTCACCGGTCACAGATACGCAGTATTTT; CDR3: CASVGPEYSPVTDTQYF
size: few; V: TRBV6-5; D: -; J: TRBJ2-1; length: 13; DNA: TGTGCCAGCAGCCCACCACGGGGGAATGAGCAGTTCTTC; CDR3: CASSPPRGNEQFF
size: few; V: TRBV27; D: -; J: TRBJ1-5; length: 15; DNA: TGTGCCAGCAGGACCCGAGCGGACAGCAATCAGCCCCAGCATTTT; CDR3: CASRTRADSNQPQHF
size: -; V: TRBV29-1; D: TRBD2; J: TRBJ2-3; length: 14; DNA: TGCAGCGTTGAAGATGTGGGAGGGCCGGATACGCAGTATTTT; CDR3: CSVEDVGGPDTQYF
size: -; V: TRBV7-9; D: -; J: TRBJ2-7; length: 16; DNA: TGTGCCAGCAGCAGTCCGACAGGGAGGAATCCCTTCGAGCAGTACTTC; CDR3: CASSSPTGRNPFEQYF
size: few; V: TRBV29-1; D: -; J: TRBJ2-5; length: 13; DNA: TGCAGCGTTGAATATGGAGGGATGGAGACCCAGTACTTC; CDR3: CSVEYGGMETQYF
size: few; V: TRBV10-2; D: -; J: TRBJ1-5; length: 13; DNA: TGCGCCAGCAGCCGCGCACCCAATCAGCCCCAGCATTTT; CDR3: CASSRAPNQPQHF
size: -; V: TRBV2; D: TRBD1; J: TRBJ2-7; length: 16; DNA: TGTGCCAGCAGTGATGATCCGGGACAGACCTCCTACGAGCAGTACTTC; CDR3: CASSDDPGQTSYEQYF
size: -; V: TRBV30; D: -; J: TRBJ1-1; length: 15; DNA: TGTGCCTGGAGTGTACCCGGGGACACTAACACTGAAGCTTTCTTT; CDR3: CAWSVPGDTNTEAFF
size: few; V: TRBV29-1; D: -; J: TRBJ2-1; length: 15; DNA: TGCAGCGTTGATTTGCCGGGAAGCTCCTACAATGAGCAGTTCTTC; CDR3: CSVDLPGSSYNEQFF
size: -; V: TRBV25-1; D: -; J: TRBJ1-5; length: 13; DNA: TGTGCCAGCAGTGCGGGGGACAATCAGCCCCAGCATTTT; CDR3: CASSAGDNQPQHF
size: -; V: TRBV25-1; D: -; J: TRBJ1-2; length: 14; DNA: TGTGCCAGTGCCGGGGGATTGAGCTCATATGGCTACACCTTC; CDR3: CASAGGLSSYGYTF
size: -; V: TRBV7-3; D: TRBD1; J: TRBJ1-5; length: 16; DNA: TGTGCCAGCAGCCATCAGGGGGCGGATAGCAATCAGCCCCAGCATTTT; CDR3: CASSHQGADSNQPQHF
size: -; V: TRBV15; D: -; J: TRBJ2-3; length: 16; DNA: TGTGCCACCAGCAGAGTCCCAGCGGAATACACAGATACGCAGTATTTT; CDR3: CATSRVPAEYTDTQYF
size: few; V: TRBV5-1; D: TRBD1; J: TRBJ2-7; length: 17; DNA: TGCGCCAGCAGCTTGGCTGCCCCGGGACAGGGTCACTACGAGCAGTACTTC; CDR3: CASSLAAPGQGHYEQYF
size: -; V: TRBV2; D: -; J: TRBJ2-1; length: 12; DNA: TGTGCCAGCCCCCCTCGGGCGGGCTCGCGGTTCTTC; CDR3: CASPPRAGSRFF
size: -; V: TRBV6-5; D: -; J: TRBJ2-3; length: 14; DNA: TGTGCCAGCAGTTACTCCAGGGGCGCAGATACGCAGTATTTT; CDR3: CASSYSRGADTQYF
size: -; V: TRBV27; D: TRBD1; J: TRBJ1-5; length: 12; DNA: TGTGCCAGCGGGACAGTTGCTCAGCCCCAGCATTTT; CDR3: CASGTVAQPQHF
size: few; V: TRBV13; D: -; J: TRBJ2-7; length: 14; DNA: TGTGCCAGCAGCTTAGGACAGGGGGGGAACGAGCAGTACTTC; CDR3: CASSLGQGGNEQYF
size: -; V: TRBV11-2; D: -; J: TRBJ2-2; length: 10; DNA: TGTGCCAGCAGCTTCGGGGAGCTGTTTTTT; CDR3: CASSFGELFF
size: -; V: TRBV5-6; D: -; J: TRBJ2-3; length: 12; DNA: TGTGCCAGCAGTCTGGAGGTGGATACGCAGTATTTT; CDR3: CASSLEVDTQYF
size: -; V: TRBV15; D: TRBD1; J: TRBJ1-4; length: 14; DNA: TGTGCCACCAGCGGGAGACAGGGAGGAGAAAAACTGTTTTTT; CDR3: CATSGRQGGEKLFF
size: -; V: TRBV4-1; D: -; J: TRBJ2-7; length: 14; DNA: TGCGCCAGCAACGCTTACCCAAGCTCCTACGAGCAGTACTTC; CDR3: CASNAYPSSYEQYF
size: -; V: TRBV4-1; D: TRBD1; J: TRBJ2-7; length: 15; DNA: TGCGCCAGCAGCCTCCGGGACAGGAGCTCCTACGAGCAGTACTTC; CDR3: CASSLRDRSSYEQYF
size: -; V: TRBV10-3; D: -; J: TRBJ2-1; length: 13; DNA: TGTGCCATCCGGGACAACTCCTACAATGAGCAGTTCTTC; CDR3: CAIRDNSYNEQFF
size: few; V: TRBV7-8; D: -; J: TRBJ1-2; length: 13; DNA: TGTGCCAGCACACCCGGACAGCTCTATGGCTACACCTTC; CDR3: CASTPGQLYGYTF
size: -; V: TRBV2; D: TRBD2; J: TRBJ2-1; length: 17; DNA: TGTGCCAGCAGTGTTTCTAGCGGGGGGCCGGGGACCAATGAGCAGTTCTTC; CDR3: CASSVSSGGPGTNEQFF
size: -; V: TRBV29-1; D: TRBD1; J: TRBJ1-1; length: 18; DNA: TGCAGCGTTTCCGGGACAGGGACCCTCTCACTCCCGGTCACTGAAGCTTTCTTT; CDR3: CSVSGTGTLSLPVTEAFF